Shown below are 10 T cell receptor beta chains from a single sample sequenced in a study of cytomegalovirus exposure and HLA in healthy donors. In the PCR, 60 Vbeta and 13 Jbeta primers were used. Only in-frame clones appear in the TCRdb table, and some are missing; sequencing was by immunoSEQ multiplex PCR. This table holds roughly 130,000 clones, 70% to 90% found once. The specimen was PBMCs. These TCRs come from a woman aged 40 to 50 in good health and CMV-seropositive.

This chain links TRBV7-6 with TRBJ2-1; D perhaps matches TRBD2 (5 bases). The V end was cut by 4 bases, the J end by 0 bases, with 19 bases between. The length of the CDR3 is 18 residues. In germline, CDR1 is SGHVS, CDR2 FNYEAQ. CDR3 region: CASSSYQTISSSYNEQFF. The CDR3 DNA follows: TGTGCCAGCAGCTCCTACCAGACTATCTCGAGCTCCTACAATGAGCAGTTCTTC.

This clone was picked up a small number of times. The V call is TRBV6-4, the J call TRBJ1-6; TRBD1 agrees at 7 bases. V lost 1 base, J lost 9 bases, and 6 bases stayed unmatched. The CDR3 length is 15 residues. Looked up from germline, CDR1 is MRHNA and CDR2 is SNTAGT. The CDR3 coding sequence is TGTGCCAGCAGTGACTATGTAGGGGGCGGTTCACCCCTCCACTTT. It translates to CASSDYVGGGSPLHF.

The chain employs TRBV6-5 and TRBJ1-6, with 7 bases matching TRBD1. CDR1 and CDR2 (germline): MNHEY, SVGAGI. The CDR3 runs to 14 residues. The J segment lost 5 bases and the V segment lost 6 bases, leaving 4 bases of the junction unmatched. The CDR3 is CASSRGTDNSPLHF. The CDR3, as DNA: TGTGCCAGCAGCCGGGGGACAGATAATTCACCCCTCCACTTT.

The rearrangement joins TRBV4-1 to TRBJ2-1; 12 bases line up with TRBD1. V was clipped by 2 bases and J by 6 bases; unmatched bases: 8. Germline assignment: CDR1 MGHRA and CDR2 YSYEKL. The CDR3 is 17 amino acids. The CDR3 region has the DNA TGCGCCAGCAGCCAAATTCCGGGACAGGGGGCCTCCAATGAGCAGTTCTTC. It yields the protein CASSQIPGQGASNEQFF.

The V gene is TRBV5-1, the J gene TRBJ2-3, with 14 bases aligning to TRBD2. This CDR3 is 15 amino acids long. CDR1 and CDR2 from the germline V gene are SGHRS and YFSETQ. The trim removed 4 bases at V and 6 bases at J, leaving 4 bases unmatched. The CDR3 region has the DNA TGCGCCAGCAGCCCTGGGACTAGCGGGAGCGATACGCAGTATTTT. Its protein is CASSPGTSGSDTQYF.

The chain joins TRBV15 to TRBJ2-1; 7 bases are shared with TRBD2. The CDR3 runs to 15 residues. Germline V gives CDR1 LNHNV, CDR2 YYDKDF (reference sequence). Trimming removed 1 base from V and 7 bases from J; junction bases left unmatched: 7. The CDR3 bases are TGTGCCACCAGCAGAGTTGCGGGAGTTCGAAATGAGCAGTTCTTC. Residues: CATSRVAGVRNEQFF.

J is TRBJ2-1 and V is TRBV11-2; 14 bases align to TRBD2. The CDR3 contains 17 residues. Losses at the gene ends were 3 bases for V and 6 bases for J; bases not matched to a gene: 7. The V gene's germline CDR1 is SGHAT and CDR2 FQNNGV. As DNA, the CDR3 is TGTGCCAGCAGCTTCCGGGGACTAGCGGGGGTGTTCAATGAGCAGTTCTTC. Amino acids: CASSFRGLAGVFNEQFF.

The DNA of the CDR3 is TGTGCCACCAGCAGGGGAGCGGGGGGCGTCGGCGAGCAGTACTTC. Translating gives CATSRGAGGVGEQYF. V gene TRBV15 combines with J gene TRBJ2-7; 9 bases match TRBD2. J gave up 6 bases and V 3 bases, and 9 bases lay outside the gene matches. CDR1 LNHNV and CDR2 YYDKDF come from the germline V gene (reference sequence). This CDR3 is 15 amino acids long.

The rearrangement joins TRBV6-1 to TRBJ2-5, with TRBD2 matching over 7 bases. This CDR3 region has 14 residues. Trimming cost V 5 bases and J 2 bases; bases outside gene matches: 5. Germline V lookup: CDR1 MNHNS, CDR2 SASEGT. Here the CDR3 DNA reads TGTGCCAGCAGTAGGACTAGACAGCAAGAGACCCAGTACTTC. Amino acid sequence: CASSRTRQQETQYF.

The chain carries TRBV10-2 and TRBJ1-4, with 8 bases identical to TRBD1. J gave up 2 bases and V 7 bases, and 9 bases lay outside the gene matches. The CDR3 runs to 16 residues. Germline CDR1 is WSHSY and CDR2 is SAAADI. As DNA, the CDR3 is TGCGCCAGCAACGACAGGGGTGAAGGGACTAATGAAAAACTGTTTTTT. Protein product: CASNDRGEGTNEKLFF.